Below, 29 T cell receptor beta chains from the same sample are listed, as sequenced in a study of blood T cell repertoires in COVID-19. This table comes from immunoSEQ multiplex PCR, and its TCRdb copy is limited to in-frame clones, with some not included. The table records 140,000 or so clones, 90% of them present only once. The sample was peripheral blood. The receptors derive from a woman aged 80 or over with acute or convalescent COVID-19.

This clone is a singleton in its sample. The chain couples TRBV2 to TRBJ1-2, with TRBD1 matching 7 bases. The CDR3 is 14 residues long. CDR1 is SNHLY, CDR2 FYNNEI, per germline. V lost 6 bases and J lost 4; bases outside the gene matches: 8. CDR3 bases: TGTGCCAGCAGGGCAAACCGGGACAGCTATGGCTACACCTTC. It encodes CASRANRDSYGYTF.

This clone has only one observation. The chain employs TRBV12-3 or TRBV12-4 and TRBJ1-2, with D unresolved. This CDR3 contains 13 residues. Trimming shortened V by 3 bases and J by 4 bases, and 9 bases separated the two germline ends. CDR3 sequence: CASSLEELYGYTF. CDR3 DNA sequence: TGTGCCAGCAGTTTGGAGGAACTCTATGGCTACACCTTC.

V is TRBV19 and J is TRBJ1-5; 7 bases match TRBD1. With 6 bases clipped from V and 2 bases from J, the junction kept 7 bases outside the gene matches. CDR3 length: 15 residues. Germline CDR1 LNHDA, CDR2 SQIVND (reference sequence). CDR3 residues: CASRRQGTGNQPQHF. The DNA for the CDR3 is TGTGCCAGTAGGCGACAGGGAACCGGCAATCAGCCCCAGCATTTT.

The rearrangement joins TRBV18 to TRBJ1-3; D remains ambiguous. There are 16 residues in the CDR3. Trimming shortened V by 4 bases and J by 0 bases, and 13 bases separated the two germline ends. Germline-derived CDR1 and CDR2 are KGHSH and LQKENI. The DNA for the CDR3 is TGTGCCAGCTCACTCAACGACCCAGGCTCTGGAAACACCATATATTTT. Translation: CASSLNDPGSGNTIYF.

The CDR3 DNA sequence: TGTGCCACCAGTGATTTGGGGAAGGGGCGCCCGGTTGATGAGCAGTTCTTC. Translated, it gives CATSDLGKGRPVDEQFF. V usage is TRBV24-1 and J usage is TRBJ2-1; D is perhaps TRBD1 (5 bases). CDR3 length: 17 amino acids. The ends were cut back, 0 bases at V and 8 bases at J, with 19 bases in the middle. Germline lookup yields CDR1 KGHDR and CDR2 SFDVKD.

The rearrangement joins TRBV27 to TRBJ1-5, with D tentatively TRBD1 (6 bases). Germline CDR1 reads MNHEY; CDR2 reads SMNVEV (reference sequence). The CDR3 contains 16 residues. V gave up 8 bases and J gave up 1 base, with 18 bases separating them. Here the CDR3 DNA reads TGTGCCAGCTGGTCTGCAGGGGTTGGCAGCAATCAGCCCCAGCATTTT. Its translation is CASWSAGVGSNQPQHF.

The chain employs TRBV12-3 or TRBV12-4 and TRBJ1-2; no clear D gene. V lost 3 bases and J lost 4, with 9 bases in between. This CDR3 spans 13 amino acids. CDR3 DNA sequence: TGTGCCAGCAGTTTGAGGCAGTCCTATGGCTACACCTTC. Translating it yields CASSLRQSYGYTF.

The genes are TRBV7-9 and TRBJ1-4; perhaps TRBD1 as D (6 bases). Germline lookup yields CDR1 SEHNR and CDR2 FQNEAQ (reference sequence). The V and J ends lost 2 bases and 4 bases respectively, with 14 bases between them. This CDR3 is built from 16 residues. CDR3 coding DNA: TGTGCCAGCAGCTTACTGGGAACAGGGATTAATGAAAAACTGTTTTTT. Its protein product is CASSLLGTGINEKLFF.

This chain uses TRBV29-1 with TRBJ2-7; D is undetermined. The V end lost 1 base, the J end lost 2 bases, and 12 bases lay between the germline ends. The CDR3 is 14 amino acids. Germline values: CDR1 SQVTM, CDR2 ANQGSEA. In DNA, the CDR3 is TGCAGCGTTGAAGGCGCGTCCAGGCCCTACGAGCAGTACTTC. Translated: CSVEGASRPYEQYF.

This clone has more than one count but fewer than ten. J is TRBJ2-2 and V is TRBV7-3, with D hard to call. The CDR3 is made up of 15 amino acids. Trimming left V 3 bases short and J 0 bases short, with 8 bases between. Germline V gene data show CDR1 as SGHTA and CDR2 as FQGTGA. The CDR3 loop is CASSLHSSNTGELFF. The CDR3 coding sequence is TGTGCCAGCAGCTTGCACAGTTCGAACACCGGGGAGCTGTTTTTT.

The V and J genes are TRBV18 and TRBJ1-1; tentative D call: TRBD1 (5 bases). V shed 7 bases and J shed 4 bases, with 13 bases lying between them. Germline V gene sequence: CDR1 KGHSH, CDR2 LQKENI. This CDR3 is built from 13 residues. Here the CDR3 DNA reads TGTGCCAGCTTCCCCTTGGGGGGCACTGAAGCTTTCTTT. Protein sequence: CASFPLGGTEAFF.

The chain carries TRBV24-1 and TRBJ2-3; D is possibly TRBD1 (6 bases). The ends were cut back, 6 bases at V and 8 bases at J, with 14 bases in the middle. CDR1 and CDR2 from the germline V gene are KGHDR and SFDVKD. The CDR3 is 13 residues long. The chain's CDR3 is CATSPGGSGTQYF. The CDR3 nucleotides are TGTGCCACCAGTCCTGGGGGCTCGGGTACGCAGTATTTT.

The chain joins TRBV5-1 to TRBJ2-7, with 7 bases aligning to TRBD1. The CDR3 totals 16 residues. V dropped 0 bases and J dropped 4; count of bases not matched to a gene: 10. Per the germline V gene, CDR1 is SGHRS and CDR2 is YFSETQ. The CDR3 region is CASSLGYTGAFYEQYF. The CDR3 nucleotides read TGCGCCAGCAGCTTGGGGTACACAGGGGCTTTTTACGAGCAGTACTTC.

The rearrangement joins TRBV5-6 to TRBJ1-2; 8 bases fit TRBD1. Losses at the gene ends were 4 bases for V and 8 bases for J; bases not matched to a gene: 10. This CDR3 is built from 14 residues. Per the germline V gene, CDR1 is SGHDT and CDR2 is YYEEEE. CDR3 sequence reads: CASSTKDRGQGYTF. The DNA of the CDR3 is TGTGCCAGCAGCACCAAAGACAGGGGCCAGGGCTACACCTTC.

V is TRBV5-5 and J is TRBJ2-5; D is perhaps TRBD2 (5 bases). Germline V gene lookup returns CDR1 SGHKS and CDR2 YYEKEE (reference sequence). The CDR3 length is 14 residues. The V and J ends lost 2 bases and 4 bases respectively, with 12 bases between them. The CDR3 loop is CASSFREIGETQYF. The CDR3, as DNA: TGTGCCAGCAGCTTTAGGGAGATAGGAGAGACCCAGTACTTC.

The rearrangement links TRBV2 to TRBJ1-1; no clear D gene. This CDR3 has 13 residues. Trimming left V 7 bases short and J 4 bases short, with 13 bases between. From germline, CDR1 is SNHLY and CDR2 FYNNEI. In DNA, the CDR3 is TGTGCCAGCACCGCAGAGGGCTTCACTGAAGCTTTCTTT. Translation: CASTAEGFTEAFF.

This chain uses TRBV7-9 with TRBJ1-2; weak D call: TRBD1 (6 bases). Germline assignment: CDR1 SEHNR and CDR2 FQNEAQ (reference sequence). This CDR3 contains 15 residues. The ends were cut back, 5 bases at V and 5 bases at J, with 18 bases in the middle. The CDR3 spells CASSAPLRTEYGYTF. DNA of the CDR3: TGTGCCAGCAGCGCCCCCCTCAGGACAGAGTATGGCTACACCTTC.

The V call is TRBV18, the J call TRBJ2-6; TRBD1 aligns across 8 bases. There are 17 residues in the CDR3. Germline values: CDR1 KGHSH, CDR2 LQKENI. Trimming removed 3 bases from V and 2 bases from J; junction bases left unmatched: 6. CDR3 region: CASSPQQGGTGANVLTF. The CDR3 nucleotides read TGTGCCAGCTCACCCCAACAGGGGGGCACTGGGGCCAACGTCCTGACTTTC.

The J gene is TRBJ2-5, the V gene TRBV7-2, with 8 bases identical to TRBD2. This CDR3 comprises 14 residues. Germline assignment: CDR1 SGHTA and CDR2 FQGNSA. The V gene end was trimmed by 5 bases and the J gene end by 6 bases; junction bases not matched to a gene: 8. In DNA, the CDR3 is TGTGCCAGCAGCCCGAGACTAGCGAGGAAGACCCAGTACTTC. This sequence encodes CASSPRLARKTQYF.

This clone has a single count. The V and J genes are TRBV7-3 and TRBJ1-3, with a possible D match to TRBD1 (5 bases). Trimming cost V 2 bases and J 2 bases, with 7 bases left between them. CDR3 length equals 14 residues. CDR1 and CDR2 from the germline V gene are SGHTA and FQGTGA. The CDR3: CASSLGGTGNTIYF. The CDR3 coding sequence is TGTGCCAGCAGCTTAGGGGGGACTGGAAACACCATATATTTT.

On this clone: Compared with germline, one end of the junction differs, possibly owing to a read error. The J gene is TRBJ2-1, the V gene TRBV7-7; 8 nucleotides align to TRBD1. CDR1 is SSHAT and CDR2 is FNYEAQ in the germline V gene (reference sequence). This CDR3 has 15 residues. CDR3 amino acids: CASSQGAQSYNEQFF. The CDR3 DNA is TGTGCTAGCAGCCAGGGGGCACAATCCTACAATGAGCAGTTCTTC.

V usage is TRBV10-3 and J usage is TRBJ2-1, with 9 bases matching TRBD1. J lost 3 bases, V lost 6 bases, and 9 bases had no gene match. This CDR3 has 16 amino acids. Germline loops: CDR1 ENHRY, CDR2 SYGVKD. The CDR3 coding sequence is TGTGCCATCAGAAACGGCGGGACAGGGAGCTACAATGAGCAGTTCTTC. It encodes CAIRNGGTGSYNEQFF.

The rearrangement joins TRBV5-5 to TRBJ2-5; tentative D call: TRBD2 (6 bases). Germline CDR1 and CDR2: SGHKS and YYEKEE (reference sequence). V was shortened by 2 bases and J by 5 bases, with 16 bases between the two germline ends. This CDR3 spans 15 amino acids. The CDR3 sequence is CASSFRPQAGETQYF. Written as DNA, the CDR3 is TGTGCCAGCAGCTTTCGTCCTCAGGCGGGGGAGACCCAGTACTTC.

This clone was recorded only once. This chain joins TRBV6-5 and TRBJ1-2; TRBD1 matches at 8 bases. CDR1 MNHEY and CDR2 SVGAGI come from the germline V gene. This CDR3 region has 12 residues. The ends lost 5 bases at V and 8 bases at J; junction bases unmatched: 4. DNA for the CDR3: TGTGCCAGCAGTATGCGACAGGGGGGCTACACCTTC. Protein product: CASSMRQGGYTF.

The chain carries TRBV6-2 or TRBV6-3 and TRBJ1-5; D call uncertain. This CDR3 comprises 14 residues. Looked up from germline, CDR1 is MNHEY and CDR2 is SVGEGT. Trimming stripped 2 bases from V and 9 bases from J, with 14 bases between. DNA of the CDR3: TGTGCCAGCAGTTACGGCCTCCCTCGGGGGCCCCAGCATTTT. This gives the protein CASSYGLPRGPQHF.

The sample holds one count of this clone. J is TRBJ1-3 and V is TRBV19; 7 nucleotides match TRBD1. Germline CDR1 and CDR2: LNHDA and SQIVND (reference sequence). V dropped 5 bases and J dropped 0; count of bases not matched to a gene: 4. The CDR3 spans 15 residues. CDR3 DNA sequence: TGTGCCAGTAGTCAGGACAGGTTCTCTGGAAACACCATATATTTT. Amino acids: CASSQDRFSGNTIYF.

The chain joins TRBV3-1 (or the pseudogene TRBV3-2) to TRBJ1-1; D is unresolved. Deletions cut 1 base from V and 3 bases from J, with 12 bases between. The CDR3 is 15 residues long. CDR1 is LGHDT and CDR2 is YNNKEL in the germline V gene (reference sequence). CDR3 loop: CASSQVRELHTEAFF. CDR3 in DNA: TGTGCCAGCAGCCAAGTTCGCGAGTTGCACACTGAAGCTTTCTTT.

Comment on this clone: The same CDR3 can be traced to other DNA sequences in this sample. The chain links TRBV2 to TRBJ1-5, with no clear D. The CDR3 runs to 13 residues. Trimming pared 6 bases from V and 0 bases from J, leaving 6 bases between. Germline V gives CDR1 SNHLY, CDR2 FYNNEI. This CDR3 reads CASRRDSNQPQHF. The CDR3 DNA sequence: TGTGCCAGCAGGCGTGATAGCAATCAGCCCCAGCATTTT. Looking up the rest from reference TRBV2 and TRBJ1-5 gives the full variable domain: EPEVTQTPSHQVTQMGQEVILRCVPISNHLYFYWYRQILGQKVEFLVSFYNNEISEKSEIFDDQFSVERPDGSNFTLKIRSTKLEDSAMYFCASRRDSNQPQHFGDGTRLSIL.

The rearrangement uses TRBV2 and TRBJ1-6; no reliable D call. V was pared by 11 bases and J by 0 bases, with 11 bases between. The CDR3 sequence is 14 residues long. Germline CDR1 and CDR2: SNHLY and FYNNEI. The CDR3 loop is CAYSQSSYNSPLHF. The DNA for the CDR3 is TGTGCCTACAGCCAGAGCTCCTATAATTCACCCCTCCACTTT.